Listed below are T cell receptor beta chains from one sample, sequenced in a study of cytomegalovirus exposure and HLA in healthy donors. Here immunoSEQ multiplex PCR was the method, and the copy in TCRdb shows in-frame clones only, minus some. The sample lists over 150,000 clones; about 74% were seen once. The sequenced sample was PBMCs. Receptors originate from a woman in her thirties or forties in good health and CMV-seronegative. Each CDR3 is given with its conserved first and last residue. D genes are given only for firm matches. A row's size may be missing; if present it is once, few, many or a size class.

size	V	J	D	CDR3	DNA
.	TRBV10-3	TRBJ1-2	TRBD1	CAISESAGGYDYTF	TGTGCCATCAGTGAGTCGGCAGGGGGGTATGACTACACCTTC
.	TRBV5-1	TRBJ2-5	.	CASSVDKNQETQYF	TGCGCCAGCAGCGTGGACAAAAACCAAGAGACCCAGTACTTC
few	TRBV5-1	TRBJ1-1	TRBD1	CASSLGQGVYTEAFF	TGCGCCAGCAGCTTAGGACAGGGGGTCTACACTGAAGCTTTCTTT
.	TRBV19	TRBJ1-5	.	CASSKGNQPQHF	TGTGCCAGTAGCAAGGGGAATCAGCCCCAGCATTTT
few	TRBV9	TRBJ1-1	.	CASSVRDWSTEAFF	TGTGCCAGCAGCGTCAGGGATTGGAGCACTGAAGCTTTCTTT
.	TRBV5-4	TRBJ2-3	TRBD2	CASTLRTSGSTDTQYF	TGTGCCAGCACCCTACGGACTAGCGGAAGCACAGATACGCAGTATTTT
.	TRBV19	TRBJ1-1	.	CASRYDRSTEAFF	TGTGCCAGTAGATATGACAGGAGCACTGAAGCTTTCTTT
.	TRBV5-1	TRBJ2-4	TRBD2	CASTSSGGHSIQYF	TGCGCCAGCACCTCATCGGGGGGGCATAGCATTCAGTACTTC
once	TRBV5-1	TRBJ2-2	.	CASSPPSNTGELFF	TGCGCCAGCAGCCCCCCTAGTAACACCGGGGAGCTGTTTTTT
.	TRBV6-5	TRBJ2-2	.	CASSWGGGAGGELFF	TGTGCCAGCAGCTGGGGAGGGGGGGCAGGCGGGGAGCTGTTTTTT
.	TRBV6-6	TRBJ2-5	.	CASSYQTSYQETQYF	TGTGCCAGCAGTTACCAGACATCGTACCAAGAGACCCAGTACTTC
.	TRBV7-8	TRBJ2-5	TRBD2	CASSLTSEGTQYF	TGTGCCAGCAGCTTAACTAGCGAGGGGACCCAGTACTTC
.	TRBV5-1	TRBJ2-5	.	CASSLAGQGQETQYF	TGCGCCAGCAGCTTGGCCGGCCAGGGCCAAGAGACCCAGTACTTC
.	TRBV5-4	TRBJ2-6	.	CASSLTGANVLTF	TGTGCCAGCAGCTTGACAGGGGCCAACGTCCTGACTTTC
few	TRBV5-1	TRBJ1-2	.	CASSLAGERGYTF	TGCGCCAGCAGCTTGGCCGGGGAAAGGGGCTACACCTTC
.	TRBV6-5	TRBJ1-1	.	CASSYSTLGETEAFF	TGTGCCAGCAGTTACTCGACACTTGGGGAGACTGAAGCTTTCTTT
few	TRBV5-1	TRBJ1-6	.	CASSTRTDTNSPLHF	TGCGCCAGCAGCACACGGACAGATACTAATTCACCCCTCCACTTT
.	TRBV9	TRBJ1-4	.	CASSVGWEGEKLFF	TGTGCCAGCAGCGTAGGGTGGGAGGGTGAAAAACTGTTTTTT
.	TRBV30	TRBJ2-1	.	CAWSGGSTYNEQFF	TGTGCCTGGAGTGGTGGGAGCACCTACAATGAGCAGTTCTTC
.	TRBV5-6	TRBJ2-3	TRBD1	CASSLPGQGSADTQYF	TGTGCCAGCAGCTTACCGGGACAGGGGAGTGCAGATACGCAGTATTTT
.	TRBV7-9	TRBJ2-7	TRBD1	CASSLVGGQGRYEQYF	TGTGCCAGCAGCTTAGTGGGTGGACAGGGAAGGTACGAGCAGTACTTC
.	TRBV2	TRBJ2-5	.	CASSGRTSPQETQYF	TGTGCCAGCAGTGGCAGGACTTCACCCCAAGAGACCCAGTACTTC
once	TRBV9	TRBJ2-2	.	CASSVVQNTGELFF	TGTGCCAGCAGCGTAGTTCAGAACACCGGGGAGCTGTTTTTT
.	TRBV9	TRBJ1-2	TRBD1	CASSEPEGGRNYGYTF	TGTGCCAGCAGCGAGCCCGAAGGGGGCCGAAACTATGGCTACACCTTC
.	TRBV11-3	TRBJ2-5	TRBD1	CASSYQGVRETQYF	TGTGCCAGCAGCTACCAGGGGGTCCGAGAGACCCAGTACTTC
.	TRBV5-6	TRBJ1-5	TRBD1	CASSLGVGTGDQPQHF	TGTGCCAGCAGCTTGGGGGTCGGGACAGGGGATCAGCCCCAGCATTTT
few	TRBV28	TRBJ2-1	.	CASSPGGGGRAAVF	TGTGCCAGCAGTCCAGGAGGAGGGGGCCGAGCGGCAGTCTTC
.	TRBV18	TRBJ1-3	TRBD1	CASSIPPGTVFRPSGNTIYF	TGTGCCAGCTCGATACCCCCCGGGACAGTTTTTCGCCCCTCTGGAAACACCATATATTTT
.	TRBV7-9	TRBJ2-3	TRBD2	CASSLGRLAGTDTQYF	TGTGCCAGCAGCTTAGGACGGCTAGCGGGCACAGATACGCAGTATTTT
once	TRBV13	TRBJ2-7	.	CASTQRAGAYEQYF	TGTGCCAGCACCCAGCGGGCAGGCGCCTACGAGCAGTACTTC
.	TRBV6-5	TRBJ2-3	TRBD2	CASRSLAGGTDTQYF	TGTGCCAGCAGGTCTTTAGCGGGGGGCACAGATACGCAGTATTTT
few	TRBV5-4	TRBJ1-2	.	CASSLEQGNYGYTF	TGTGCCAGCAGCTTGGAACAGGGTAACTATGGCTACACCTTC